These T cell receptor beta chains were read from a single sample in a study of Graves' ophthalmopathy and Graves' hyperthyroidism. TCRdb independently ran MiXCR on the multiplex PCR reads; one entry per CDR3 protein. The sample consists of about 740,000 distinct CDR3 sequences, roughly two fifths of them appearing once. Specimen: peripheral blood. The receptors derive from an adult man with Graves' ophthalmopathy. Each CDR3 is given with its conserved first and last residue. The D gene is left open where the match is weak. A clone size is listed for some rows: how often the clone was seen (once, few, many), or a class if it is expanded.

>TRBD1|TRBJ2-7|many|TRBV11-2
TGTGCCAGCAGCTCCAACAGGGGGCGTCGCGAGCAGTACTTC
CASSSNRGRREQYF
>TRBD1|TRBJ2-7|-|TRBV25-1
TGTGCCAGCAGTTCCCAATTCGGGACAGGGGGCTACGAGCAGTACTTC
CASSSQFGTGGYEQYF
>TRBD2|TRBJ2-5|-|TRBV3-1
TGTGCCAGCAGCCAAGATACCCTAGCGGGTTCAAAGACCCAGTACTTC
CASSQDTLAGSKTQYF
>-|TRBJ1-2|many|TRBV7-8
TGTGCCAGCAGCCTGGGGGGAGGTTATGGCTACACCTTC
CASSLGGGYGYTF
>TRBD2|TRBJ2-7|few|TRBV7-2
TGTGCCAGCAGTTCTCGACTAGCGGGGGATTACCTCTACGAGCAGTACTTC
CASSSRLAGDYLYEQYF
>-|TRBJ2-7|-|TRBV7-2
TGTGCCAGCAGCTTGGTAGGGATTCGATCCTACGAGCAGTACTTC
CASSLVGIRSYEQYF
>TRBD1|TRBJ2-7|-|TRBV11-2
TGTGCCAGCAGCCCGACCGGGACAGCAACCTACGAGCAGTACTTC
CASSPTGTATYEQYF
>-|TRBJ1-1|-|TRBV29-1
TGCAGCGTTGATCGGACGACTGAAGCTTTCTTT
CSVDRTTEAFF
>-|TRBJ1-1|-|TRBV11-2
TGTGCCAGCAGCTTCCTCGGACACGAAGCTTTCTTT
CASSFLGHEAFF
>TRBD1|TRBJ1-2|-|TRBV9
TGTGCCAGCAGCCCCCGGGACAGGGGTTTTTTCTACACCTTC
CASSPRDRGFFYTF
>-|TRBJ1-1|many|TRBV29-1
TGCAGCGTTGACGGGGGGGCGAACACTGAAGCTTTCTTT
CSVDGGANTEAFF
>-|TRBJ1-5|-|TRBV7-2
TGTGCCAGCAGCGTGCCAAATCAGCCCCAGCATTTT
CASSVPNQPQHF
>-|TRBJ1-2|-|TRBV7-9
TGTGCCAGCAGCTACGTAGGGGTCGGCTACACCTTC
CASSYVGVGYTF
>TRBD1|TRBJ1-2|-|TRBV28
TGTGCCAGCATCCAGGGGGAGGCAGATTACTATGGCTACACCTTC
CASIQGEADYYGYTF
>-|TRBJ2-5|-|TRBV28
TGTGCCAGCAGTTTAGGGGCGTCGGGGCGAGGGGAGACCCAGTACTTC
CASSLGASGRGETQYF